These 29 T cell receptor beta chains were sequenced from one sample in a study of T cell repertoires in cytomegalovirus infection. TCRdb itself ran the reads through MiXCR, one entry per CDR3 protein. The table shows 400,000 to 600,000 distinct CDR3 sequences, with approximately 42% occurring only once. Their cognate antigens are unknown. Sequenced here: cultured PBMCs, sampled from culture after CMV antigen stimulation. These TCRs come from a human donor in good health (CMV status not recorded). Some clones in this sample may be carry-over from other donors' samples.

CDR3 nucleotides: TGTGCCAGCAGTCGTATAGCCGGGGGGGGTGGGAATGAGCAGTTCTTC. It is translated as CASSRIAGGGGNEQFF. This chain joins TRBV27 and TRBJ2-1; 8 bases line up with TRBD2. The V and J ends lost 5 bases and 7 bases, in that order; junction bases with no gene match: 13. This CDR3 spans 16 amino acids. Germline V gene sequence: CDR1 MNHEY, CDR2 SMNVEV (reference sequence).

The chain combines TRBV5-1 with TRBJ2-5; 9 nucleotides line up with TRBD2. CDR3 size: 16 residues. Germline assignment: CDR1 SGHRS and CDR2 YFSETQ. Trimming at V came to 3 bases and at J to 5 bases, leaving 11 bases not matched to a gene. The CDR3 loop reads CASSSFGGGAQETQYF. The CDR3, as DNA: TGCGCCAGCAGCTCCTTTGGCGGGGGGGCCCAGGAGACCCAGTACTTC.

This chain joins TRBV7-2 and TRBJ2-1; D may be TRBD2 (7 bases). The CDR3 loop spans 16 amino acids. Trimming pared 4 bases from V and 0 bases from J, leaving 13 bases between. Germline CDR1 reads SGHTA; CDR2 reads FQGNSA. CDR3 region: CASSYGGGSSYNEQFF. In DNA, the CDR3 is TGTGCCAGCAGCTACGGGGGCGGGAGCTCCTACAATGAGCAGTTCTTC.

For the CDR3, the DNA is TGTGCCAGTAGTAAGTTCCATCGGGGCGCGGGCAATCAGCCCCAGCATTTT. Translating gives CASSKFHRGAGNQPQHF. The chain joins TRBV19 to TRBJ1-5, with D maybe TRBD1 (5 bases). The CDR3 consists of 17 residues. CDR1 LNHDA and CDR2 SQIVND come from the germline V gene (reference sequence). V was cut by 4 bases and J by 2 bases, with 18 bases left in between. Supplemented by reference TRBV19 and TRBJ1-5, the full variable domain reads DGGITQSPKYLFRKEGQNVTLSCEQNLNHDAMYWYRQDPGQGLRLIYYSQIVNDFQKGDIAEGYSVSREKKESFPLTVTSAQKNPTAFYLCASSKFHRGAGNQPQHFGDGTRLSIL.

This sequence joins TRBV28 and TRBJ2-7; 8 nucleotides line up with TRBD2. The CDR3 spans 19 residues. V gave up 4 bases and J gave up 4 bases; unmatched junction bases: 21. Germline CDR1 reads MDHEN; CDR2 reads SYDVKM. The CDR3 DNA sequence: TGTGCCAGCAGTTCTTACGACTTGCTCCCCGGGAGGGAGGGGTACGAGCAGTACTTC. Translated, it gives CASSSYDLLPGREGYEQYF.

The V call is TRBV4-3, the J call TRBJ2-1; TRBD2 is a possible D gene (6 bases). V was clipped by 3 bases and J by 0 bases, with 12 bases between them. CDR1 is LGHNA and CDR2 is YSLEER in the germline V gene. The CDR3 is made up of 16 amino acids. CDR3 in DNA: TGCGCCAGCAGCCACAACCGGGACTCCTCCTACAATGAGCAGTTCTTC. It translates to CASSHNRDSSYNEQFF.

The chain combines TRBV7-2 with TRBJ2-7, with a weak D call TRBD1 (5 bases). The CDR3 has 18 amino acids. Germline values: CDR1 SGHTA, CDR2 FQGNSA. Trimming shortened V by 5 bases and J by 6 bases, and 29 bases separated the two germline ends. CDR3 bases: TGTGCCAGCAGCAAAACTAACCCCCTGGTGATGGGGCGTGTCGAGCAGTACTTC. Translation: CASSKTNPLVMGRVEQYF.

This clonotype appeared once. For the CDR3, the DNA is TGCAGTGCCGGATTCCGGGACAGCCCCAATGAGCAGTTCTTC. It specifies CSAGFRDSPNEQFF. This chain connects TRBV20-1 to TRBJ2-1, with TRBD1 identical over 7 bases. Germline CDR1 reads DFQATT; CDR2 reads SNEGSKA (reference sequence). J gave up 6 bases and V 6 bases, and 11 bases lay outside the gene matches. The CDR3 length is 14 residues.

This clonotype has a single count. The chain employs TRBV11-2 and TRBJ1-2; D not certain. The CDR3 length is 14 residues. Trimming removed 0 bases at V and 8 bases at J, with 13 bases between. The germline CDR1 and CDR2 sequences are SGHAT and FQNNGV. In DNA, the CDR3 is TGTGCCAGCAGCTTAGAGTCGCCGGCTTGGGGCTACACCTTC. Translating gives CASSLESPAWGYTF. The full variable domain, in which reference TRBV11-2 and TRBJ1-2 provide the parts outside the CDR3, is EAGVAQSPRYKIIEKRQSVAFWCNPISGHATLYWYQQILGQGPKLLIQFQNNGVVDDSQLPKDRFSAERLKGVDSTLKIQPAKLEDSAVYLCASSLESPAWGYTFGSGTRLTVV.

The table lists this clonotype with many counts. V usage is TRBV7-2 and J usage is TRBJ2-7, with 8 nucleotides matching TRBD2. CDR1 and CDR2 (germline): SGHTA, FQGNSA. The CDR3 extends over 15 amino acids. V was clipped by 1 base and J by 4 bases; unmatched bases: 6. CDR3 nucleotides: TGTGCCAGCAGCTTAGGGTTAGCGGGGCATTACGAGCAGTACTTC. It yields the protein CASSLGLAGHYEQYF.

This clonotype was counted only a few times. The V call is TRBV19, the J call TRBJ2-3, with 10 positions matching TRBD2. Germline V gene sequence: CDR1 LNHDA, CDR2 SQIVND (reference sequence). The length of the CDR3 is 20 residues. With V trimmed by 8 bases and J by 0 bases, 20 bases remained unmatched. The CDR3 reads CASSSRISGGPPSSTDTQYF. The CDR3 DNA sequence: TGTGCCAGTTCTTCCCGGATTAGCGGGGGGCCACCTTCGAGCACAGATACGCAGTATTTT.

J is TRBJ2-3 and V is TRBV5-4, with a weak D call TRBD2 (6 bases). The CDR3 is made up of 16 amino acids. Germline V gene sequence: CDR1 SGHNT, CDR2 YYREEE (reference sequence). The germline V and J ends were trimmed by 4 bases and 0 bases, with 15 bases remaining between them. The CDR3, as DNA: TGTGCCAGCAGCCCGCCGGGACGGGAGAGCACAGATACGCAGTATTTT. It translates to CASSPPGRESTDTQYF.

In this sample, this clonotype turned up once. V usage is TRBV7-4 and J usage is TRBJ2-5; 7 bases align to TRBD2. The ends lost 5 bases at V and 5 bases at J; junction bases unmatched: 11. Germline CDR1 reads SGHVT; CDR2 reads SQSDAQ. This CDR3 has 15 amino acids. CDR3 coding DNA: TGTGCCAGCAGCCCGTGTGGGGGGGGGGGGGAGACCCAGTACTTC. Translated: CASSPCGGGGETQYF.

The V gene is TRBV7-9, the J gene TRBJ2-2; no firm D call. The CDR3 runs to 14 residues. Per the germline V gene, CDR1 is SEHNR and CDR2 is FQNEAQ (reference sequence). V lost 5 bases to trimming and J lost 5 bases, with 12 bases between them. The CDR3 coding sequence is TGTGCCAGCAGCCCAGGTGTGCTTACCGGGGAGCTGTTTTTT. The encoded protein is CASSPGVLTGELFF.

The rearrangement joins TRBV7-2 to TRBJ2-1; the D is unclear. Per the germline V gene, CDR1 is SGHTA and CDR2 is FQGNSA. V was trimmed by 8 bases and J by 1 base, leaving 9 bases between them. CDR3 size: 13 residues. CDR3 sequence (DNA): TGTGCCAGCCGGCTAGAATCCTACAATGAGCAGTTCTTC. Translating it yields CASRLESYNEQFF.

The rearrangement joins TRBV24-1 to TRBJ2-5, with 7 bases that match TRBD2. Germline V lookup: CDR1 KGHDR, CDR2 SFDVKD. Losses at the gene ends were 3 bases for V and 2 bases for J; bases not matched to a gene: 8. The CDR3 is made up of 16 amino acids. The chain's CDR3 is CATSDAPGGGQETQYF. CDR3 sequence (DNA): TGTGCCACCAGTGATGCCCCTGGCGGGGGACAAGAGACCCAGTACTTC.

This clonotype was found a few times. This sequence joins TRBV7-9 and TRBJ2-3; 8 nucleotides line up with TRBD2. In germline, CDR1 is SEHNR, CDR2 FQNEAQ (reference sequence). Trimming cost V 5 bases and J 3 bases; bases outside gene matches: 10. The CDR3 contains 16 residues. The CDR3 nucleotides are TGTGCCAGCAGCCAACGGTCGGGAGGGCGAACAGATACGCAGTATTTT. Its translation is CASSQRSGGRTDTQYF.

The chain has TRBV7-2 and TRBJ2-4; 12 nucleotides match TRBD2. Germline values: CDR1 SGHTA, CDR2 FQGNSA. The V gene end was trimmed by 9 bases and the J gene end by 2 bases; junction bases not matched to a gene: 2. The CDR3 extends over 14 amino acids. This CDR3 reads CASLAGGSKNIQYF. For the CDR3, the DNA is TGTGCCAGTCTAGCGGGAGGGTCCAAAAACATTCAGTACTTC.

This clonotype was counted a few times. This chain links TRBV7-9 with TRBJ2-2; D call uncertain. This CDR3 has 15 residues. Trimming took 7 bases from V and 1 from J, leaving 13 bases between them. Germline V gene lookup returns CDR1 SEHNR and CDR2 FQNEAQ (reference sequence). CDR3 sequence (DNA): TGTGCCAGCATACAGTCCAGCGAGAACACCGGGGAGCTGTTTTTT. Amino acid sequence: CASIQSSENTGELFF.

This clonotype was picked up a small number of times. V usage is TRBV10-3 and J usage is TRBJ1-2; 9 nucleotides match TRBD1. Trimming removed 10 bases from V and 7 bases from J; junction bases left unmatched: 10. This CDR3 is built from 13 residues. Germline V gene lookup returns CDR1 ENHRY and CDR2 SYGVKD. The CDR3 DNA reads as TGTGCCACCCAGGACAGGGGAGCCGGTGGCTACACCTTC. Encoded protein: CATQDRGAGGYTF.

The chain joins TRBV7-2 to TRBJ2-1; D gene ambiguous. Germline lookup yields CDR1 SGHTA and CDR2 FQGNSA. The CDR3 loop spans 15 amino acids. V lost 1 base and J lost 0, with 7 bases in between. The chain's CDR3 is CASSLGGPSYNEQFF. In nucleotides, the CDR3 is TGTGCCAGCAGCTTAGGCGGCCCCTCCTACAATGAGCAGTTCTTC.

This clonotype occurred once. V gene TRBV29-1 combines with J gene TRBJ2-3, with 7 bases lining up with TRBD2. In germline, CDR1 is SQVTM, CDR2 ANQGSEA. CDR3 length equals 16 residues. V shed 1 base and J 4 bases; nucleotides not matched to a gene: 11. The chain's CDR3 is CSVEGARTSKPDTQYF. The DNA for the CDR3 is TGCAGCGTTGAAGGGGCGAGGACTAGTAAGCCAGATACGCAGTATTTT.

This chain links TRBV20-1 with TRBJ1-5; D is ambiguous. Trimming cost V 0 bases and J 3 bases, with 15 bases left between them. CDR1 is DFQATT and CDR2 is SNEGSKA in the germline V gene (reference sequence). The CDR3 totals 16 residues. CDR3 coding DNA: TGCAGTGCTAGAGATTACTCCGCCGGGGACAATCAGCCCCAGCATTTT. Amino acids: CSARDYSAGDNQPQHF.

This clonotype has a handful of counts. The rearrangement joins TRBV5-5 to TRBJ1-1; no reliable D call. The CDR3 covers 14 residues. CDR1 SGHKS and CDR2 YYEKEE come from the germline V gene (reference sequence). V was pared by 4 bases and J by 4 bases, with 14 bases between. The CDR3 nucleotides are TGTGCCAGCAGCCTCATCTTGGGCAGCACTGAAGCTTTCTTT. Protein sequence: CASSLILGSTEAFF.

The chain carries TRBV7-8 and TRBJ2-6; D unclear. Germline CDR1 and CDR2: SGHVS and FQNEAQ. The V end lost 0 bases, the J end lost 0 bases, and 9 bases lay between the germline ends. The CDR3 runs to 17 residues. The chain's CDR3 is CASSLAEGLSGANVLTF. The CDR3 bases are TGTGCCAGCAGCTTAGCGGAAGGGCTCTCTGGGGCCAACGTCCTGACTTTC. The full variable domain, with the rest looked up from reference TRBV7-8 and TRBJ2-6, is GAGVSQSPRYKVAKRGQDVALRCDPISGHVSLFWYQQALGQGPEFLTYFQNEAQLDKSGLPSDRFFAERPEGSVSTLKIQRTQQEDSAVYLCASSLAEGLSGANVLTFGAGSRLTVL.

The chain joins TRBV4-3 to TRBJ1-4; D is unclear. The CDR3 spans 17 residues. Germline CDR1 is LGHNA and CDR2 is YSLEER. The V end was cut by 1 base, the J end by 6 bases, with 18 bases between. CDR3 nucleotides: TGCGCCAGCAGCCAAGCTGAAGTTCGGCTGTTGTATGAAAAACTGTTTTTT. Amino acids: CASSQAEVRLLYEKLFF.

The gene calls are TRBV20-1 and TRBJ2-5; TRBD2 matches 9 bases. Germline CDR1 reads DFQATT; CDR2 reads SNEGSKA (reference sequence). CDR3 length: 16 amino acids. With V trimmed by 7 bases and J by 3 bases, 15 bases remained unmatched. The CDR3 region is CSDYNIAGADEETQYF. The CDR3, as DNA: TGCAGTGACTATAACATAGCGGGGGCAGACGAAGAGACCCAGTACTTC.

The V and J genes are TRBV18 and TRBJ2-1; TRBD2 might be the D (5 bases). Trimming cost V 0 bases and J 5 bases, with 14 bases left between them. This CDR3 region has 16 residues. Germline V CDR1 and CDR2: KGHSH, LQKENI. CDR3 in DNA: TGTGCCAGCTCACCACCGTGGGAGCGCCTCAACAATGAGCAGTTCTTC. Translation: CASSPPWERLNNEQFF.

This clonotype was picked up a small number of times. V is TRBV25-1 and J is TRBJ2-6; TRBD2 is a possible D gene (5 bases). Germline loops: CDR1 MGHDK, CDR2 SYGVNS. The CDR3 sequence is 15 residues long. Trimming shortened V by 4 bases and J by 1 base, and 8 bases separated the two germline ends. CDR3 in DNA: TGTGCCAGCAGTGCGGGCGGGTCTGGGGCCAACGTCCTGACTTTC. The encoded protein is CASSAGGSGANVLTF.